This T cell receptor (beta chain) came from a study of cytomegalovirus exposure and HLA in healthy donors. Regarding the study as a whole: Equally common other TCR beta chains were less clonally expanded than HLA-associated ones, a later analysis found. With further analysis later on, most CMV-associated TCR beta chains appeared HLA-restricted. A list of approximately 150 TCR beta chains associated with cytomegalovirus was given.

The CDR3 spans 13 residues. The V gene lost 3 bases and the J gene lost 5 bases, with 10 bases spanning the gap. CDR1 and CDR2 (germline): MGHDK, SYGVNS. Donors were ostensibly healthy at sampling, although undocumented immune exposures were probable. PCR was performed using 60 Vbeta and 13 Jbeta primers. Profiling relied on immunoSEQ multiplex PCR, and the TCRdb table lists in-frame clones only, not all of them. The data show fewer than 200,000 clones, roughly 80% seen once. With regard to this clone: Its matching antigen is unknown.

This clonotype was sampled from a woman aged 25 to 39 in good health and CMV-seropositive. Specimen: PBMCs. V is TRBV25-1 and J is TRBJ1-1; D is possibly TRBD1 (6 bases). The CDR3 nucleotides read TGTGCCAGCAGTGATTATACAGGGACTGAAGCTTTCTTT. Translated: CASSDYTGTEAFF.